This T cell receptor (beta chain) was sequenced for a study of T cells in localized non-small cell lung cancer. Measured with immunoSEQ multiplex PCR; TCRdb has only the in-frame clones, and not every one. Altogether 45,000 to 60,000 clones are present, roughly 90% being singletons, with the ten largest covering about 5.6%. Germline V lookup: CDR1 WNHNN, CDR2 SYGVQD (reference sequence). This CDR3 has 14 residues. As concerns this clone: A junction boundary mismatches the germline segment, possibly from a read error. The same CDR3 also results from other DNA sequences found in this sample.

This sequence was found in a woman between 40 and 69 years old with stage I lung adenocarcinoma. This specimen was peripheral blood, taken before any cancer treatment. J is TRBJ1-5 and V is TRBV10-1; possible D gene TRBD1, 5 bases. The CDR3 DNA follows: TGCGCTAGCAGTGAGCACGGGGACGGGCAGCCCCAGCATTTT. The encoded protein is CASSEHGDGQPQHF.